Sequencing of this T cell receptor beta chain was carried out in a study of T cells in Graves' hyperthyroidism and ophthalmopathy. There are many counts of this clonotype. Amplified TCR beta CDR3 regions came from RNA transcripts. Initially, a first-round RT-PCR of the TCR CDR3 employed the HTBI primer set. Via MiXCR, TCRdb re-called the multiplex PCR reads, giving one row per CDR3 protein. The sample has over 400,000 distinct CDR3 sequences; roughly 15% are singletons. Researchers barred patients who had uncontrolled infection, other autoimmune disease, pregnancy or lactation. On the basis of clinical symptoms, serum thyroxine and TRAb, thyroid ultrasound and orbital computed tomography, diagnoses were made. The sequenced sample consisted of blood. The TCR was taken from a man aged 18 to 29 with Graves' ophthalmopathy.

The CDR3 DNA reads as TGCGCCAGCAGTGAGAGCTTTGGGCACTACGAGCAGTACTTC. Translation gives CASSESFGHYEQYF. V is TRBV10-2 and J is TRBJ2-7; D is unclear. Trimming took off 2 bases at V and 3 bases at J, with 11 bases between the two ends. The CDR3 has 14 residues. Germline CDR1 is WSHSY and CDR2 is SAAADI.